The clone carrying this T cell receptor (beta chain) was counted a single time. This specimen belongs to a study of blood T cell repertoires in COVID-19. Study context: PBMCs, B-cell-depleted T cells, or T cells provided the cDNA or gDNA that made up the material.

This CDR3 has 15 amino acids. Looked up from germline, CDR1 is SGHRS and CDR2 is YFSETQ. Trimming cost V 5 bases and J 3 bases, with 17 bases left between them. Assay used: immunoSEQ multiplex PCR; TCRdb lists only in-frame clones, some missing. The sample includes around 100,000 clones, roughly 80% of them seen just once. The TCR sequence derives from a man between 65 and 85 years old with active or convalescent COVID-19. The sequenced sample was peripheral blood. The chain combines TRBV5-1 with TRBJ1-2, with D tentatively TRBD1 (5 bases). The CDR3 spells CASRSATSGDYGYTF. The CDR3 DNA is TGCGCCAGCAGGTCGGCGACGTCGGGGGACTATGGCTACACCTTC.